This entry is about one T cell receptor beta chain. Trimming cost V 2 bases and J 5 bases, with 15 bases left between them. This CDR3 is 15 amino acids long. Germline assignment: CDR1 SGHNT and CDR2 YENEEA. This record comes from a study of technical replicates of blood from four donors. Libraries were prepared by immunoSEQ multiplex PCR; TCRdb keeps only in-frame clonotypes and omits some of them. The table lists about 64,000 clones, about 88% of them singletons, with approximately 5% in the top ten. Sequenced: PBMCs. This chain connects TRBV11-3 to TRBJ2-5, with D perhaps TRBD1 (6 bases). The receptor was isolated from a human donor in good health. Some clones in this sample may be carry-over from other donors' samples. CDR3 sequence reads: CASSLNSGVRETQYF. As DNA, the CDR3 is TGTGCCAGCAGCTTAAACTCAGGGGTGCGGGAGACCCAGTACTTC.